A single sample is the source of the 22 T cell receptor beta chains below, sequenced in a study of tumor and adjacent non-tumor tissue in lung cancer. RNA was extracted from bulk tissue without any cell sorting. TCRbeta libraries were built with three rounds of nested PCR, modified from ARM-PCR. One entry per CDR3 protein, called by TCRdb with MiXCR from the multiplex PCR reads. The data contain approximately 79,000 distinct CDR3 sequences, around 59% of them seen just once; the ten biggest clones take up 15%. The sample taken for sequencing was lung tumor tissue. The receptors were gathered from a man aged 65-85 years with non-small cell lung cancer.

Comment on this clonotype: One junction end does not reproduce the germline sequence, and a read error may be involved. The rearrangement uses TRBV19 and TRBJ1-5; 7 bases are shared with TRBD1. The CDR3 is 14 amino acids. Germline V gene sequence: CDR1 LNHDA, CDR2 SQIVND (reference sequence). The CDR3 sequence is CASSRGQADQPQHF. The CDR3 DNA reads TGTGCTAGTAGTCGAGGACAGGCGGATCAGCCCCAGCATTTT.

This clonotype was seen a few times. A much more abundant neighbour one base away suggests this may be a read error. The rearrangement links TRBV4-2 to TRBJ1-2; TRBD1 aligns across 7 bases. The CDR3 totals 16 residues. In germline, CDR1 is LGHNA, CDR2 YNFKEQ. DNA for the CDR3: TGTGCCAACAGCCAAGGTCACCAGGGGACAGCGTCTGGCTACACCTTC. Encoded protein: CANSQGHQGTASGYTF.

With respect to this clonotype: This clone may be a read error of a much larger clone one base away. Since no conserved phenylalanine or tryptophan closes the CDR3, a read error is the likely cause. CDR3 sequence reads: CSARGLAGVYEQYL. CDR3 nucleotide sequence: TGCAGTGCTAGAGGCCTAGCGGGAGTCTACGAGCAGTACTTA. The gene calls are TRBV20-1 and TRBJ2-7; 10 bases line up with TRBD2. The trim removed 1 base at V and 3 bases at J, leaving 3 bases unmatched. The CDR3 totals 14 residues. CDR1 and CDR2 from the germline V gene are DFQATT and SNEGSKA (reference sequence).

This rearrangement joins TRBV4-1 to TRBJ1-2; 9 bases fit TRBD1. Trimming at V came to 6 bases and at J to 9 bases, leaving 11 bases not matched to a gene. Germline lookup yields CDR1 MGHRA and CDR2 YSYEKL. The CDR3 loop spans 14 amino acids. CDR3 sequence (DNA): TGCGCCAGCAGGCGGGACAGGGTGAGCCCTAGCTACACCTTC. Translation gives CASRRDRVSPSYTF.

On this clonotype: The junction departs from germline at one end; a sequencing error may be responsible. The chain carries TRBV28 and TRBJ2-7; D might be TRBD1 (5 bases). The CDR3 has 12 amino acids. CDR1 is MDHEN, CDR2 SYDVKM, per germline. This CDR3 is CASSMGPYEQYF. The CDR3 nucleotides read TGTGCTAGCAGTATGGGGCCCTACGAGCAGTACTTC.

Remarks on this clonotype: This may stem from a read error, because a much larger clone lies one nucleotide away. CDR3 DNA sequence: TGCAGCGCCGATTTGGCCTACAATGAGCAGTTCTTC. Translation: CSADLAYNEQFF. The chain carries TRBV29-1 and TRBJ2-1; no clear D. Germline CDR1 is SQVTM and CDR2 is ANQGSEA. Trimming took off 7 bases at V and 2 bases at J, with 9 bases between the two ends. The CDR3 totals 12 residues.

This sequence joins TRBV6-6 and TRBJ2-7; 7 bases are shared with TRBD2. The CDR3 totals 14 residues. The V segment lost 6 bases and the J segment 4 bases; nucleotides outside the gene matches: 9. CDR1 and CDR2 (germline): MNHNY, SVGAGI (reference sequence). The CDR3 spells CASSRPGGRYEQYF. Here the CDR3 DNA reads TGTGCCAGCAGCCGGCCGGGCGGGAGATACGAGCAGTACTTC.

A note on this clonotype: A much larger clone sits a single nucleotide away, making a read error possible. V is TRBV10-2 and J is TRBJ2-7, with a tentative D call TRBD2 (5 bases). Germline loops: CDR1 WSHSY, CDR2 SAAADI. The CDR3 consists of 12 residues. CDR3 sequence (DNA): TGCCCCAGCAGCGGCACCTCCTACGAGCAGTACTTC. It specifies CPSSGTSYEQYF.

With respect to this clonotype: A junction boundary mismatches the germline segment, possibly from a read error. The chain couples TRBV5-1 to TRBJ1-1; no firm D call. This CDR3 is built from 14 residues. Germline values: CDR1 SGHRS, CDR2 YFSETQ. CDR3 nucleotides: TGCGCCATCAGCTCCGAGATTTCGAACACTGAAGCTTTCTTT. Residues: CAISSEISNTEAFF. Full variable domain (rest looked up from reference TRBV5-1 and TRBJ1-1): KAGVTQTPRYLIKTRGQQVTLSCSPISGHRSVSWYQQTPGQGLQFLFEYFSETQRNKGNFPGRFSGRQFSNSRSEMNVSTLELGDSALYLCAISSEISNTEAFFGQGTRLTVV.

Of note for this clonotype: This may come from a read error, since a much larger clone is one base off. This sequence joins TRBV28 and TRBJ2-7, with D hard to call. Germline-derived CDR1 and CDR2 are MDHEN and SYDVKM. This CDR3 comprises 13 residues. The DNA of the CDR3 is TGTGCCAGCAGTTTTCTAGGATCCTGCGAGCAGTACTTC. As protein: CASSFLGSCEQYF.

The rearrangement joins TRBV11-2 to TRBJ2-7; no definite D call. CDR3 size: 12 residues. Germline V CDR1 and CDR2: SGHAT, FQNNGV. V was pared by 5 bases and J by 5 bases, with 10 bases between. The CDR3 bases are TGTGCCAGCAGCCCTATAGGGCACGAGCAGTACTTC. Its translation is CASSPIGHEQYF.

Points on this clonotype: A much larger clonotype is one base distant, so this may be a read error. This rearrangement joins TRBV6-5 to TRBJ2-7; 7 bases align to TRBD2. The germline V gene encodes CDR1 MNHEY and CDR2 SVGAGI. The length of the CDR3 is 14 residues. CDR3 nucleotides: TGTGGCAGCAGCCGGAGCGGGACCGTCCACGAGCAGTACTTC. It is translated as CGSSRSGTVHEQYF.

Concerning this clonotype itself: A much larger clone lies a single base off, so this may be a read error. The chain is built from TRBV24-1 and TRBJ2-1; 9 bases fit TRBD1. Germline V gives CDR1 KGHDR, CDR2 SFDVKD. CDR3 length: 14 amino acids. The CDR3 region has the DNA TGTGCCACCAGTGTAACAGGGGGCTACAATGAGGAGTTCTTC. Encoded protein: CATSVTGGYNEEFF.

This clonotype was detected only a few times. DNA for the CDR3: TGTGCCTGGAGCTATGGACAGGGTATATACAATGAGCAGTTCTTC. Protein: CAWSYGQGIYNEQFF. The V gene is TRBV30, the J gene TRBJ2-1; 8 nucleotides align to TRBD1. V lost 3 bases to trimming and J lost 4 bases; unmatched junction nucleotides: 8. The CDR3 is made up of 15 amino acids. Germline values: CDR1 GTSNPN, CDR2 SVGIG (reference sequence).

This clonotype was found many times. This sequence joins TRBV29-1 and TRBJ2-3, with TRBD2 matching 8 bases. The CDR3 spans 15 residues. Trimming took 6 bases from V and 5 from J; bases not matched to a gene: 13. Germline V lookup: CDR1 SQVTM, CDR2 ANQGSEA. The CDR3 spells CSVAGAAGDRDTQYF. The CDR3 coding sequence is TGCAGCGTCGCCGGTGCAGCGGGAGATAGAGATACGCAGTATTTT.

Worth noting for this clonotype: Compared with germline, one end of the junction differs, possibly owing to a read error. The chain employs TRBV30 and TRBJ2-7, with D possibly being TRBD1 or TRBD2 (6 bases each). Germline V CDR1 and CDR2: GTSNPN, SVGIG (reference sequence). This CDR3 has 13 residues. This CDR3 reads CAWGGGGSYEQYF. CDR3 bases: TGCGCCTGGGGCGGAGGGGGCTCCTACGAGCAGTACTTC.

On this clonotype: One junction end disagrees with the germline gene, perhaps due to a read error. The chain has TRBV5-1 and TRBJ2-3; D gene uncertain. Germline V gives CDR1 SGHRS, CDR2 YFSETQ. This CDR3 comprises 13 residues. In DNA, the CDR3 is TGCGCCAGCAGCGCCAGCCCCACAGATAGGCAGTATTTT. Translation gives CASSASPTDRQYF.

A remark on this clonotype: The junction and the germline gene differ at one end; a read error may be behind it. V gene TRBV11-3 combines with J gene TRBJ1-1, with D tentatively TRBD1 (6 bases). The CDR3 contains 13 residues. Looked up from germline, CDR1 is SGHNT and CDR2 is YENEEA. The CDR3 protein is CASSFQGNAEAFF. DNA for the CDR3: TGTGCCAGTAGCTTCCAGGGGAACGCTGAAGCTTTCTTT.

The chain carries TRBV5-1 and TRBJ2-1; possibly TRBD1 for D (6 bases). The V gene lost 4 bases and the J gene lost 7 bases, with 18 bases spanning the gap. Germline V gene lookup returns CDR1 SGHRS and CDR2 YFSETQ. The CDR3 sequence is 15 residues long. The CDR3 DNA is TGCGCCAGCAGCGTGGGACATGGGGCCCGGAATGAGCAGTTCTTC. Protein sequence: CASSVGHGARNEQFF.

In regard to this clonotype: With a much larger clone just one base away, this may be a read error. The rearrangement joins TRBV6-5 to TRBJ1-6; D ambiguous. The CDR3 sequence is 13 residues long. Germline CDR1 is MNHEY and CDR2 is SVGAGI. The CDR3: CANSYHRNSPLHF. The CDR3 coding sequence is TGTGCCAACAGTTATCACCGAAATTCACCCCTCCACTTT.

The chain links TRBV28 to TRBJ2-1, with TRBD2 matching over 8 bases. The CDR3 sequence is 15 residues long. V lost 0 bases and J lost 6; bases outside the gene matches: 4. Germline CDR1 and CDR2: MDHEN and SYDVKM. The CDR3 sequence is CASSLCSGGANEQFF. CDR3 sequence (DNA): TGTGCCAGCAGTTTATGTTCCGGGGGGGCCAATGAGCAGTTCTTC.

Points on this clonotype: The junction departs from germline at one end; a sequencing error may be responsible. This chain links TRBV5-6 with TRBJ2-7, with D possibly being TRBD2 (6 bases). The germline gives CDR1 SGHDT, CDR2 YYEEEE. The CDR3 is 13 amino acids. This CDR3 reads CPSSLTGEPSKFF. The CDR3 nucleotides are TGTCCCAGCAGCTTGACGGGAGAGCCCTCCAAGTTCTTC.